This TCR beta chain comes out of a study of graft-versus-host responses after intestinal transplantation. As for the study in general: Recipients underwent multivisceral, liver-intestinal, or isolated intestinal transplants. Every one of the recipients received anti-thymocyte globulin induction and afterwards took tacrolimus and steroids for 3 to 4 years.

Concerning this clone itself: What it recognizes is unknown.

Profiling relied on immunoSEQ multiplex PCR, and the TCRdb table lists in-frame clones only, not all of them. The repertoire consists of 90,000 to 120,000 clones, with approximately 88% occurring once and the leading ten covering less than 0.85%. Study findings and constraints: An association linked early post-transplant HvG declines with peak circulating GvH clone levels. The presence of high graft-versus-host to host-versus-graft clonal ratios in allografts characterized patients with graft-donor T cell macrochimerism.

Germline V gene lookup returns CDR1 GTSNPN and CDR2 SVGIG (reference sequence). V trimming: 2 bases; J trimming: 2 bases; junction bases outside the gene matches: 4. The CDR3 totals 14 residues. This TCR derives from a human donor who was the organ donor for an intestinal transplant. This material consisted of unstimulated CD4+ T cells sorted from spleen or lymph node cells, taken before transplant. The rearrangement joins TRBV30 to TRBJ2-7; 9 positions agree with TRBD2. The CDR3 nucleotides are TGTGCCTGGAGTCTACTAGCGGGTCCCTACGAGCAGTACTTC. It codes for CAWSLLAGPYEQYF.